Here is one TCR beta chain with its context. The sample originates from a study of blood T cell repertoires in COVID-19. For the study at large: PBMCs, B-cell-depleted T cells, or T cells were the source of the cDNA or gDNA that made up the material.

Trimming removed 0 bases at V and 1 base at J, with 10 bases between. CDR3 length equals 15 residues. Per the germline V gene, CDR1 is SGHRS and CDR2 is YFSETQ. Sequencing used immunoSEQ multiplex PCR; TCRdb keeps in-frame clones, though not all of them. Altogether roughly 97,000 clones are present, around four fifths being singletons, with the ten largest covering over 9.5%. J is TRBJ1-1 and V is TRBV5-1, with D uncertain. This sequence was found in a man in his 70s with acute or convalescent COVID-19. The sequenced material came from peripheral blood. In DNA form, the CDR3 reads TGCGCCAGCAGCTTGGCCCGAGACAAGAACACTGAAGCTTTCTTT. This encodes CASSLARDKNTEAFF.